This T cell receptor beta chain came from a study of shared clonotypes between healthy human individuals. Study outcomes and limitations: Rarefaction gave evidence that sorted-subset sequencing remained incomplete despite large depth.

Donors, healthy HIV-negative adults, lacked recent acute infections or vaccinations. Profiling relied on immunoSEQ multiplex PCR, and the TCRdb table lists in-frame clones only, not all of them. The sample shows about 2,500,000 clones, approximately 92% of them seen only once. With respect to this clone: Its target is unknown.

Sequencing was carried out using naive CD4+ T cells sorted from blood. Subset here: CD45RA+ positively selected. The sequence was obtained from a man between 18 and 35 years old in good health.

CDR3 sequence reads: CASSMGGTDTQYF. The CDR3 region has the DNA TGTGCCAGCAGTATGGGGGGGACAGATACGCAGTATTTT. This chain connects TRBV6-5 to TRBJ2-3; TRBD2 matches at 7 bases. J was trimmed by 3 bases and V by 5 bases; bases with no gene match: 2. Per the germline V gene, CDR1 is MNHEY and CDR2 is SVGAGI. The CDR3 is 13 residues long.